This passage covers 9 T cell receptor beta chains from one sample sequenced in a study of molecular identifiers for immune sequencing clone quantification. TCRdb re-called the PCR reads with MiXCR, one entry per CDR3 protein. Of 97,000 or so distinct CDR3 sequences listed, roughly 26% were seen once; the top ten hold around 1%. Material: naive CD8+ T cells from blood, with Jurkat cell RNA spiked in. Subset of the sample: FACS-sorted CD8+CD4-CCR7+CD45RA+ naive T cells. The receptors shown here come from a human donor in good health. Some libraries in this study had Jurkat cell RNA spiked in.

Comment on this clonotype: Since a much larger clone is just one base distant, this may be a read error. The chain employs TRBV11-2 and TRBJ2-7; 10 positions match TRBD2. The germline gives CDR1 SGHAT, CDR2 FQNNGV. This CDR3 has 15 amino acids. The CDR3 protein is CASSRSEREGYERYF. CDR3 sequence (DNA): TGTGCCAGCAGCCGTTCGGAGCGGGAGGGGTACGAGCGGTACTTC.

This clonotype was counted ten times or more. V usage is TRBV30 and J usage is TRBJ2-7; TRBD1 matches at 8 bases. Germline lookup yields CDR1 GTSNPN and CDR2 SVGIG (reference sequence). The CDR3 loop spans 14 amino acids. The trim removed 3 bases at V and 4 bases at J, leaving 8 bases unmatched. The CDR3 DNA is TGTGCCTGGAGCCCGGGACAGGCGGGTTACGAGCAGTACTTC. Translated, it gives CAWSPGQAGYEQYF.

This chain joins TRBV24-1 and TRBJ2-2, with 9 bases identical to TRBD1. With 4 bases clipped from V and 5 bases from J, the junction kept 10 bases outside the gene matches. Per the germline V gene, CDR1 is KGHDR and CDR2 is SFDVKD. The CDR3 has 17 amino acids. The CDR3 DNA sequence: TGTGCCACCAGTGAGCCGGGGACAGGGTCACCAACCGGGGAGCTGTTTTTT. It is translated as CATSEPGTGSPTGELFF.

This clonotype was seen ten or more times. The chain uses TRBV4-1 and TRBJ1-5, with 8 bases identical to TRBD1. Germline V lookup: CDR1 MGHRA, CDR2 YSYEKL. This CDR3 spans 15 amino acids. V was pared by 5 bases and J by 7 bases, with 10 bases of the junction left unmatched. The CDR3 is CASSYRDRSGQPQHF. CDR3 in DNA: TGCGCCAGCAGCTACCGGGACAGGAGCGGCCAGCCCCAGCATTTT.

This clonotype was counted at least ten times. The chain joins TRBV5-6 to TRBJ2-5, with D tentatively TRBD2 (7 bases). The CDR3 loop spans 16 amino acids. Looked up from germline, CDR1 is SGHDT and CDR2 is YYEEEE. V was shortened by 0 bases and J by 0 bases, with 12 bases between the two germline ends. CDR3 protein: CASSLVRRGHQETQYF. In nucleotides, the CDR3 is TGTGCCAGCAGCTTGGTCCGGCGGGGGCACCAAGAGACCCAGTACTTC.

The chain couples TRBV27 to TRBJ2-5; D is unresolved. TRBJ2-1 explains the end of the DNA better; the J call may be wrong. Germline V gene lookup returns CDR1 MNHEY and CDR2 SMNVEV (reference sequence). The CDR3 has 15 residues. This CDR3 reads CASSLHGPSSETQFF. CDR3 DNA sequence: TGTGCCAGCAGCTTGCATGGTCCTAGTTCGGAGACCCAGTTCTTC.

The chain combines TRBV19 with TRBJ2-1, with 7 bases aligning to TRBD1. J was trimmed by 9 bases and V by 3 bases; bases with no gene match: 11. The CDR3 is 15 residues long. CDR1 is LNHDA and CDR2 is SQIVND in the germline V gene (reference sequence). The CDR3 spells CASSIGQGVITEQFF. CDR3 coding DNA: TGTGCCAGTAGTATCGGGCAGGGGGTTATAACTGAGCAGTTCTTC.

Comment on this clonotype: Possible read error: a much larger clone is one base away. The chain joins TRBV4-2 to TRBJ2-7; no clear D gene. The germline CDR1 and CDR2 sequences are LGHNA and YNFKEQ. Trimming took 6 bases from V and 7 from J, leaving 13 bases between them. The length of the CDR3 is 12 residues. This CDR3 is CASSPEPLEQYF. CDR3 bases: TGTGCCAGCAGTCCCGAGCCCTTGGAGCAGTACTTC.

This clonotype was found many times. This sequence joins TRBV6-6 and TRBJ1-1; D is unclear. V was pared by 10 bases and J by 2 bases, with 8 bases between. The CDR3 runs to 11 residues. Germline-derived CDR1 and CDR2 are MNHNY and SVGAGI (reference sequence). The CDR3 nucleotides are TGTGCCATCGGGTCCAACACTGAAGCTTTCTTT. This gives the protein CAIGSNTEAFF.